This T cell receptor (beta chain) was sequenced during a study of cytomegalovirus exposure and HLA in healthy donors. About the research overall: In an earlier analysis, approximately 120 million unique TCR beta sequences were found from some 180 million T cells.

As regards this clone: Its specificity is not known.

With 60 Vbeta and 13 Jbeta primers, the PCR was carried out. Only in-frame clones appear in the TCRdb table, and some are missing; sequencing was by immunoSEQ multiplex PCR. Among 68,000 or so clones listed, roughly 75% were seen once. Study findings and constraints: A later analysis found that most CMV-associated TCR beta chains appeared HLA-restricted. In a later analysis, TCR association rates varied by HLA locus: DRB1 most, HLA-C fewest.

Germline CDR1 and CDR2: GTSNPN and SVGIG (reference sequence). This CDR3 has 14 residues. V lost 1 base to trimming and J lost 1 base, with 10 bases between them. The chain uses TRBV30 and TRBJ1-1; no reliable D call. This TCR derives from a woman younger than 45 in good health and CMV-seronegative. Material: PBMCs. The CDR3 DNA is TGTGCCTGGAGTGACGACTTACCGAACACTGAAGCTTTCTTT. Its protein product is CAWSDDLPNTEAFF.